This T cell receptor (beta chain) was obtained from a study of shared clonotypes between healthy human individuals. The protocol was immunoSEQ multiplex PCR, while the TCRdb copy is restricted to in-frame clones and leaves out a portion. The data hold approximately 1.1 million clones, with 75% to 85% observed a single time. Looked up from germline, CDR1 is SNHLY and CDR2 is FYNNEI. CDR3 length: 14 residues. V was trimmed by 6 bases and J by 5 bases, leaving 15 bases between them. The origin of this receptor is a man aged 18 to 29 in good health. Some clones in this sample may be carry-over from other donors' samples. Sequencing was carried out using memory CD4+ T cells from PBMCs. As to subset: CD45RA-negative fraction. V and J are TRBV2 and TRBJ2-3, with a weak D call TRBD2 (5 bases). For the CDR3, the DNA is TGTGCCAGCAGCGACAACTCCGGGGAAGATACGCAGTATTTT. Residues: CASSDNSGEDTQYF.